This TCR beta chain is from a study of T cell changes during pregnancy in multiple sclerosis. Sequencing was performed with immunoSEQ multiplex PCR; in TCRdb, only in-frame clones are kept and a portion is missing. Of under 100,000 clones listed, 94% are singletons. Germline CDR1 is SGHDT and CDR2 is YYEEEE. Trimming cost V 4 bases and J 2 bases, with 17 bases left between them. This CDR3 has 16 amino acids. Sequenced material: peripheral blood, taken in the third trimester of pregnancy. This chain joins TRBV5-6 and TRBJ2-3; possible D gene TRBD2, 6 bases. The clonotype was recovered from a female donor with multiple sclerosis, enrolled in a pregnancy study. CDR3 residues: CASSVASEGLTDTQYF. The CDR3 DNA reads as TGTGCCAGCAGCGTGGCTAGCGAAGGCCTCACAGATACGCAGTATTTT.